This paragraph reports one TCR beta chain. Its specificity is unknown. The entry originates in a study of chemoradiotherapy in HPV16-positive cancers. Over chemoradiotherapy, repertoires were sampled more than once. Findings of the study overall: In HPV16-positive patients, HPV-responsive T-cell expansion tracked better recurrence-free survival.

Trimming removed 0 bases from V and 4 bases from J, with 13 bases in between. The germline V gene encodes CDR1 SGDLS and CDR2 YYNGEE. The CDR3 has 15 residues. Assay: immunoSEQ multiplex PCR; the TCRdb copy retains only in-frame clones and omits some. The table shows 9,500 to 15,000 clones, with roughly nine tenths occurring only once. Specimen: blood, collected from a patient who underwent chemoradiotherapy. This sequence was found in a human donor with HPV-associated anogenital cancer. The chain has TRBV9 and TRBJ1-2; no clear D. The CDR3 here is CASSVGTLSAYGYTF. For the CDR3, the DNA is TGTGCCAGCAGCGTAGGCACACTCAGTGCCTATGGCTACACCTTC. Full variable domain (missing parts from reference TRBV9 and TRBJ1-2): DSGVTQTPKHLITATGQRVTLRCSPRSGDLSVYWYQQSLDQGLQFLIQYYNGEERAKGNILERFSAQQFPDLHSELNLSSLELGDSALYFCASSVGTLSAYGYTFGSGTRLTVV.